The source of this T cell receptor beta chain is a study of vaccination effects on CD4 cells after COVID-19. Whole-study results and caveats: In the late period after vaccination, infection- and vaccine-induced clones contracted markedly.

Repertoires were generated with immunoSEQ multiplex PCR, while TCRdb's copy carries only in-frame clones and drops some. The sample lists tens of thousands of clones, approximately 70% occurring once. The CDR3 totals 15 residues. The V and J ends lost 2 bases and 5 bases respectively, with 16 bases between them. Germline loops: CDR1 MNHEY, CDR2 SVGEGT. This clone was detected only once. Its matching antigen is unknown. Before any sequencing was done, the ViraFEST assay used viral peptide pools to expand antigen-specific CD4+ T cells. Isolation of CD4+ T cells took place after 10 days of culture. Having tested negative for nucleocapsid antibodies, the vaccine recipients showed no prior SARS-CoV-2 infection. After around 2 million PBMC were placed in each well, they were cultured with approximately 10 IU/ml IL-2 and approximately 10 ug/ml peptides. Both day 3 and day 7 saw half the medium replaced with IL-2 medium.

This material consisted of CD4+ T cells from PBMCs cultured with SARS-CoV-2 spike peptides, taken before COVID-19 vaccination. The V call is TRBV6-2 or TRBV6-3, the J call TRBJ2-7, with D possibly TRBD1 on 5 matching bases. The sequence was obtained from a human donor who received a COVID-19 vaccine. This CDR3 reads CASSYGLAGRDEQYF. CDR3 nucleotide sequence: TGTGCCAGCAGTTACGGGTTGGCAGGCAGGGACGAGCAGTACTTC.